This T cell receptor beta chain was sequenced during a study of radiotherapy plus CTLA-4 blockade in lung cancer. From germline, CDR1 is SGHVS and CDR2 FNYEAQ. The V and J ends lost 6 bases and 1 base respectively, with 12 bases between them. CDR3 size: 14 residues. Here immunoSEQ multiplex PCR was the method, and the copy in TCRdb shows in-frame clones only, minus some. The sample consists of over 85,000 clones, roughly 79% of them appearing once. Material: peripheral blood, obtained from a patient treated with radiotherapy plus ipilimumab. This chain uses TRBV7-6 with TRBJ2-5, with D possibly matching TRBD2 (6 bases). The receptor was derived from a human donor with non-small cell lung cancer who had a partial response to radiotherapy plus ipilimumab. Some clones in this sample may be carry-over from other donors' samples. Here the CDR3 reads CASRAGPSQETQYF. The DNA of the CDR3 is TGTGCCAGCAGAGCGGGCCCATCCCAAGAGACCCAGTACTTC. The full variable domain, rest sourced from reference TRBV7-6 and TRBJ2-5, is GAGVSQSPRYKVTKRGQDVALRCDPISGHVSLYWYRQALGQGPEFLTYFNYEAQQDKSGLPNDRFSAERPEGSISTLTIQRTEQRDSAMYRCASRAGPSQETQYFGPGTRLLVL.